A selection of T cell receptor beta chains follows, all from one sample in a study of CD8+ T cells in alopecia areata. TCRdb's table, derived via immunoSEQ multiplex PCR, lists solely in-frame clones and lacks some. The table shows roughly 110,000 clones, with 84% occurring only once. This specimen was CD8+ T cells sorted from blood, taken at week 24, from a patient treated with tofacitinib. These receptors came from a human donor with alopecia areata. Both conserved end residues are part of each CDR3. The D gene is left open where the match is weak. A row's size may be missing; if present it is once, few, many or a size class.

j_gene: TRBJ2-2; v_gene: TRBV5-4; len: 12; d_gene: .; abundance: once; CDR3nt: TGTGCCAGCAGCTTGGGCAGCGGGGAGCTGTTTTTT; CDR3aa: CASSLGSGELFF
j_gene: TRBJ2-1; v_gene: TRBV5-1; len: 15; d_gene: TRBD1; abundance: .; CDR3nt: TGCGCCAGCAGCTTGGGGCAGGGGGCCGGTATCGAGCAGTTCTTC; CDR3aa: CASSLGQGAGIEQFF
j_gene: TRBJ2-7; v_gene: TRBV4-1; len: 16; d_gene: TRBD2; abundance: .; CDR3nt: TGCGCCAGCAGCCAAGTAAGCGGGGGGACCTCCTACGAGCAGTACTTC; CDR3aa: CASSQVSGGTSYEQYF
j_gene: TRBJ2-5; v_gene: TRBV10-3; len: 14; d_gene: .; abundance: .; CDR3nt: TGTGCCATCAGTGAGTGGGGAGCCAAAGAGACCCAGTACTTC; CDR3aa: CAISEWGAKETQYF
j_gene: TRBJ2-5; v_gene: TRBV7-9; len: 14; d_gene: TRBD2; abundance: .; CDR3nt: TGTGCCAGCAGCTTAGCGACTAGCAGGGAGACCCAGTACTTC; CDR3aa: CASSLATSRETQYF
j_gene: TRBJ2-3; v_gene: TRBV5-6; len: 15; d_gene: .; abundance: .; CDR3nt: TGTGCCAGCAAAGACAGTAGGTCCTTCACAGATACGCAGTATTTT; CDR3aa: CASKDSRSFTDTQYF
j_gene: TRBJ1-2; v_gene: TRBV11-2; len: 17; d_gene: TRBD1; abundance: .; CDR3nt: TGTGCCAGCAGCCCCCGGACAGGGGGCGCGAACCTATATGGCTACACCTTC; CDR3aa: CASSPRTGGANLYGYTF
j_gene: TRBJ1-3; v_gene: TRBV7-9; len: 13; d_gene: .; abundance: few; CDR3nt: TGTGCCAGCAGCTTAGGGCTTGGAAACACCATATATTTT; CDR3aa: CASSLGLGNTIYF
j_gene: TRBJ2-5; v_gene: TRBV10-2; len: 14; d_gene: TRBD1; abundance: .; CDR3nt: TGCGCCAGCAGCCTACAGGGGCCGACAGAGACCCAGTACTTC; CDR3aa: CASSLQGPTETQYF
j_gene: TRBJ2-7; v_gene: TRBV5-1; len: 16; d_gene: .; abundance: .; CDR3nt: TGCGCCAGCAGCTTCTCTTCGCAGGGTTTCTCCTACGAGCAGTACTTC; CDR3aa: CASSFSSQGFSYEQYF